This T cell receptor beta chain was recorded in a study of blood T cell repertoires in COVID-19. Overall study context: COVID-19 samples from acute and convalescent phases originated in the United States, Italy and Spain.

Germline CDR1 SGHRS, CDR2 YFSETQ. Trimming removed 0 bases at V and 5 bases at J, with 8 bases between. The CDR3 has 13 residues. In the original workflow: Scientists estimated how many nucleated cells there were by amplifying reference gene primers. Profiling relied on immunoSEQ multiplex PCR, and the TCRdb table lists in-frame clones only, not all of them. That table supplies the V and J calls and clone size; D and trimming were determined from the DNA. Of fewer than 150,000 clones detected, approximately 77% appear once; the ten largest clones hold roughly 20%. This receptor was identified in a man aged 80 or over with acute or convalescent COVID-19. The rearrangement uses TRBV5-1 and TRBJ1-1; D gene ambiguous. Source material: peripheral blood. For the CDR3, the DNA is TGCGCCAGCAGCTTGGGCGCTTTAACTGAAGCTTTCTTT. Translation: CASSLGALTEAFF. Full variable domain (missing parts from reference TRBV5-1 and TRBJ1-1): KAGVTQTPRYLIKTRGQQVTLSCSPISGHRSVSWYQQTPGQGLQFLFEYFSETQRNKGNFPGRFSGRQFSNSRSEMNVSTLELGDSALYLCASSLGALTEAFFGQGTRLTVV.